This is a list of T cell receptor beta chains from one sample in a study of T cell responses to AZD1222 COVID-19 vaccine. Repertoires were generated with immunoSEQ multiplex PCR, while TCRdb's copy carries only in-frame clones and drops some. The sample contains around 90,000 clones, 70% to 90% of which appear only once. The sample consisted of peripheral blood, taken on day 0 of AZD1222 vaccination. These receptors all stem from an adult in good health. The CDR3 runs from the conserved cysteine through the conserved F or W. The D gene is left open where the match is weak. The size field is filled for only some rows; it gives once, few, many or a size class.

V gene	clone size	D gene	J gene	CDR3 DNA	CDR3 protein
TRBV27	-	-	TRBJ2-5	TGTGCCAGCAGTTTATCTCCAACAGAGACCCAGTACTTC	CASSLSPTETQYF
TRBV11-3	few	-	TRBJ1-1	TGTGCCAGCAGCGACCGACTGAACACTGAAGCTTTCTTT	CASSDRLNTEAFF
TRBV2	-	TRBD1	TRBJ1-5	TGTGCCAGCAGTCCCCCGGGACAGTATCAGCCCCAGCATTTT	CASSPPGQYQPQHF
TRBV21-1	-	-	TRBJ2-7	TGTGCCAGCCTCGGGACAGCGAACTACGAGCAGTACTTC	CASLGTANYEQYF
TRBV6-5	-	-	TRBJ2-1	TGTGCCAGCAGACCCCGGCACTACCAGTCTCTGGAGCAGTTCTTC	CASRPRHYQSLEQFF
TRBV30	-	-	TRBJ1-2	TGTGCCTGGAGAGTTCTTCAGGGATGGCTTGGGGGCTACACCTTC	CAWRVLQGWLGGYTF
TRBV2	once	TRBD2	TRBJ2-1	TGTGCCAGCAGTCCCCCCCAGCGGGGGGCATACAATGAGCAGTTCTTC	CASSPPQRGAYNEQFF
TRBV4-2	-	TRBD2	TRBJ2-7	TGTGCCAGCAGCCACTCTCGCGGGGGAACCTACGAGCAGTACTTC	CASSHSRGGTYEQYF
TRBV9	-	-	TRBJ2-3	TGTGCCAGCAGCCCACAGCCCTTTAGAGACACAGATACGCAGTATTTT	CASSPQPFRDTDTQYF
TRBV7-2	-	-	TRBJ2-5	TGTGCCAGCAGCTTAGCGCCGGGAGAGACCCAGTACTTC	CASSLAPGETQYF
TRBV5-1	-	-	TRBJ1-6	TGCGCCCGGCACCCAGGGAATAATTCACCCCTCCACTTT	CARHPGNNSPLHF
TRBV11-2	-	-	TRBJ2-5	TGTGCCAGCAGCTTATCACGGGCTGGGGAGACCCAGTACTTC	CASSLSRAGETQYF
TRBV29-1	once	-	TRBJ1-2	TGCAGCGTGGTAAAGGACCCCGGTCTACCTTATGGCTACACCTTC	CSVVKDPGLPYGYTF
TRBV2	-	-	TRBJ2-1	TGTGCCAGCAGTGGACAGGTCAACTCACTTAGCTCCTACAATGAGCAGTTCTTC	CASSGQVNSLSSYNEQFF
TRBV6-5	-	TRBD1	TRBJ2-2	TGTGCCAGCAGTTACGTGGGACAGGAGTACACCGGGGAGCTGTTTTTT	CASSYVGQEYTGELFF
TRBV2	-	TRBD1	TRBJ2-1	TGTGCCAGCATCCCGGGACAGCGAGTAGACAATGAGCAGTTCTTC	CASIPGQRVDNEQFF
TRBV19	-	-	TRBJ2-7	TGTGCCAGTAGTTCCCAGGATACCTACGAGCAGTACTTC	CASSSQDTYEQYF
TRBV23-1	-	-	TRBJ2-5	TGCGCCAGCCATTATGGGGAGTTAGAAGAGACCCAGTACTTC	CASHYGELEETQYF
TRBV29-1	-	-	TRBJ2-5	TGCAGCGTTGCTCCGGGGAACTACCCCGGGGAGACCCAGTACTTC	CSVAPGNYPGETQYF
TRBV6-6	-	-	TRBJ2-7	TGTGCCACCGGAGGGACCCTCGGGCAGTACTTC	CATGGTLGQYF
TRBV11-3	-	TRBD2	TRBJ2-1	TGTGCCAGCAGCTTGGGACTAGCGGGAGGAAATGAGCAGTTCTTC	CASSLGLAGGNEQFF
TRBV10-3	-	TRBD1	TRBJ1-2	TGTGCCATCAGCACAGGGGGAACTAACTATGGCTACACCTTC	CAISTGGTNYGYTF
TRBV3-1/TRBV3-2	-	-	TRBJ2-3	TGTGCCAGCAGCCAAGAGGATACGCAGTATTTT	CASSQEDTQYF
TRBV5-5	-	-	TRBJ2-5	TGTGCCAGCAACCTCTGGGGCGTTAACCAAGAGACCCAGTACTTC	CASNLWGVNQETQYF
TRBV19	-	-	TRBJ2-3	TGTGCCAGTCAGGGGTACACAGATACGCAGTATTTT	CASQGYTDTQYF
TRBV5-1	-	TRBD1	TRBJ1-2	TGCGCCAGCAGCTTGGGACAGGGGAACTATGGCTACACCTTC	CASSLGQGNYGYTF
TRBV7-9	medium-sized	TRBD1	TRBJ1-2	TGTGCCAGCAGTCCCATCCCCATACAGGGGGCCGGCTACACCTTC	CASSPIPIQGAGYTF
TRBV7-2	-	-	TRBJ1-2	TGTGCCAGCAGCTTAGAGAGGGATCGAGGCTACACCTTC	CASSLERDRGYTF
TRBV21-1	-	-	TRBJ2-7	TGTGCCAGCAGAGGCTACGAGCAGTACTTC	CASRGYEQYF
TRBV7-9	once	-	TRBJ2-3	TGTGCCAGCGGCCTGCCCCCGACAGATACGCAGTATTTT	CASGLPPTDTQYF
TRBV5-4	few	TRBD2	TRBJ2-1	TGTGCCAGCAGCCAAGGCGGGAGGGGGAGGAATGAGCAGTTCTTC	CASSQGGRGRNEQFF
TRBV6-5	-	-	TRBJ1-5	TGTGCCAGCATTTTATCCAGGGCAGGGAATCAGCCCCAGCATTTT	CASILSRAGNQPQHF
TRBV11-3	once	-	TRBJ1-1	TGTGCCAGCAGCTTGGAAGGACAGAGGGGCACTGAAGCTTTCTTT	CASSLEGQRGTEAFF
TRBV5-4	-	TRBD1	TRBJ2-7	TGTGCCAGCAGCGTACCGGGACAGGCTTTCTACGAGCAGTACTTC	CASSVPGQAFYEQYF
TRBV5-8	-	-	TRBJ2-2	TGTGCCAGCAGCTTGAAGTACGGAGGCGGGGAGCTGTTTTTT	CASSLKYGGGELFF
TRBV7-8	-	-	TRBJ1-6	TGTGCCAGCAGCTTAGTCGGCCTAAATAATTCACCCCTCCACTTT	CASSLVGLNNSPLHF
TRBV2	-	TRBD2	TRBJ2-3	TGTGCCAGCAGGCGGACTAGCGGGAGAGGGGGTGGAGATACGCAGTATTTT	CASRRTSGRGGGDTQYF
TRBV6-5	-	-	TRBJ2-7	TGTGCCAGCAGTTACCAGGGGTTCAGCTACGAGCAGTACTTC	CASSYQGFSYEQYF
TRBV2	-	-	TRBJ2-2	TGTGCCAGCAGCTTAAGCCGGGGTACCGGGGAGCTGTTTTTT	CASSLSRGTGELFF
TRBV10-1	-	TRBD1	TRBJ1-2	TGCGCCAGCACCTCGGACAGGGTGAGATACTATGGCTACACCTTC	CASTSDRVRYYGYTF
TRBV4-3	-	TRBD1	TRBJ1-1	TGCGCCAGCAGCCAAGGGTGGATAGGCAGGGGGTTGGAGAACACTGAAGCTTTCTTT	CASSQGWIGRGLENTEAFF
TRBV5-5	-	-	TRBJ2-7	TGTGCCAGCAGCGCCAGGGGGGCCTACGAGCAGTACTTC	CASSARGAYEQYF